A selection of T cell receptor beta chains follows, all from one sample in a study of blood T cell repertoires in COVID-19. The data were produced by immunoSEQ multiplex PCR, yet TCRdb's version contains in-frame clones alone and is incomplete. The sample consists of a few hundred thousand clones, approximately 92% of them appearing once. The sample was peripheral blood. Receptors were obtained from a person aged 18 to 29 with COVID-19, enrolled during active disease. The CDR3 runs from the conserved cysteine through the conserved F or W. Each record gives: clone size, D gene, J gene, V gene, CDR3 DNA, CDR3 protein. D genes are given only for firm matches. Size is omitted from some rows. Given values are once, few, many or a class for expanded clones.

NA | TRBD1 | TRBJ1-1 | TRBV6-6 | TGTGCCAGCAGTTACCGGTGGGACAGTGAAGCTTTCTTT | CASSYRWDSEAFF
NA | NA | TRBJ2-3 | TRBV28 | TGTGCCAGCAGTAAGGAGGGGGCCACAGATACGCAGTATTTT | CASSKEGATDTQYF
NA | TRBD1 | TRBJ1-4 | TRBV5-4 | TGTGCCAGCAGCCAGACAGGGGATAATGAAAAACTGTTTTTT | CASSQTGDNEKLFF
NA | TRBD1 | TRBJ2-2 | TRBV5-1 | TGCGCCAGCAGCTTGGAGGGACAGGGGGCCGGGGAGCCGTTTTTT | CASSLEGQGAGEPFF
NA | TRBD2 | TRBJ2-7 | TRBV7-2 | TGTGCCAGCAGTCCCGGGGGGAAGAACTACGAGCAGTACTTC | CASSPGGKNYEQYF
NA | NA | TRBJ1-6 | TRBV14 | TGTGCCAGCAGCCAAGTCGGGTCACCCCTCCACTTT | CASSQVGSPLHF
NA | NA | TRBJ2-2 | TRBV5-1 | TGCGCCAGCACGTTATACGGTTCGAACACCGGGGAGCTGTTTTTT | CASTLYGSNTGELFF
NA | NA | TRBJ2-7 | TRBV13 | TGTGCCAGCAGCTCCGGGACACCGGGTAACGAGCAGTACTTC | CASSSGTPGNEQYF
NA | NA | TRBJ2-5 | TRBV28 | TGTGCCAGCAGGGCGGATCTCATGCAAGAGACCCAGTACTTC | CASRADLMQETQYF
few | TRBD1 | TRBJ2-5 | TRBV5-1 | TGCGCCAGCAAGATCAGCGACAGGGTTGGGGAGACCCAGTACTTC | CASKISDRVGETQYF
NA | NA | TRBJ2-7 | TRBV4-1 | TGCGCCAGCAGCCAAGCTCAGGGTTGGTCCTACGAGCAGTACTTC | CASSQAQGWSYEQYF
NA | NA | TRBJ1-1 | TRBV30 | TGTGCCTGGAGGCGGCGGCCCTATGGAGCTTTCTTT | CAWRRRPYGAFF
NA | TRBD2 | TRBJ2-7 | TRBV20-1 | TGCAGTGCTAGTTGGGGGAGGGCTTACGAGCAGTACTTC | CSASWGRAYEQYF
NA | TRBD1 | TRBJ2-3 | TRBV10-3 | TGTGCCACGCGGACAGGGTCAGATACGCAGTATTTT | CATRTGSDTQYF
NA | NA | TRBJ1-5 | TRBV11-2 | TGTGCCAGCAGTCTCACGGGGAATCAGCCCCAGCATTTT | CASSLTGNQPQHF
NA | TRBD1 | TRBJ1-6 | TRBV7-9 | TGTGCCAGCAGCCCAGACAGGGGGAGTGATAATTCACCCCTCCACTTT | CASSPDRGSDNSPLHF
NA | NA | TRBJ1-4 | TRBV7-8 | TGTGCCAGCAGCCGAGACAGTCGGTCTAATGAAAAACTGTTTTTT | CASSRDSRSNEKLFF
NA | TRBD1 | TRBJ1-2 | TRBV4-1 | TGCGCCAGCAGCCAGGACAGGGTGGTTGGCTACACCTTC | CASSQDRVVGYTF
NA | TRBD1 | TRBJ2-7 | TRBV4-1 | TGCGCCAGCAGCCAAGGGGACAGATCAACCTACGAGCAGTACTTC | CASSQGDRSTYEQYF
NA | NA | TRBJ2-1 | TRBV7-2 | TGTGCCAGCAGCGGGCCTGGGACTTCTTACAATGAGCAGTTCTTC | CASSGPGTSYNEQFF
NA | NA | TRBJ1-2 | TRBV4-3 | TGCGCCAGCAGCCAAGGACCCTCGGACATCTATGGCTACACCTTC | CASSQGPSDIYGYTF
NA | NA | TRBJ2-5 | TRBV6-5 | TGTGCCAGCAGCGACTCGGATGAGGAGACCCAGTACTTC | CASSDSDEETQYF
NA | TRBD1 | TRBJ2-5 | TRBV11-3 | TGTGCCAGCAGCTGGGGGACAGGACAAGAGACCCAGTACTTC | CASSWGTGQETQYF
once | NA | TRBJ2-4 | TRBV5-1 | TGCGCCAGCAGCTTAACAGGGACCAAAAACATTCAGTACTTC | CASSLTGTKNIQYF
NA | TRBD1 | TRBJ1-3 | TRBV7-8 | TGTGCCAGCAGCTTCAATACAGGGGCTGGAAACACCATATATTTT | CASSFNTGAGNTIYF
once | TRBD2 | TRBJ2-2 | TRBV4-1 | TGCGCCAGCAGGCGCGGGGGTTCCACCGGGGAGCTGTTTTTT | CASRRGGSTGELFF
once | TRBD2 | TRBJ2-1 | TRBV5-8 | TGTGCCAGCAGCCATTATAGCGGGAGTATTAGTGAGCAGTTCTTC | CASSHYSGSISEQFF
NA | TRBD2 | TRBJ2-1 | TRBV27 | TGTGCCAGCAGTTTCGCTAGCGGGAGTTGGAATGAGCAGTTCTTC | CASSFASGSWNEQFF
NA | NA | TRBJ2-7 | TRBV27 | TGTGCCAGCAGTTTACTCGCCGGGGAGCAGTACTTC | CASSLLAGEQYF
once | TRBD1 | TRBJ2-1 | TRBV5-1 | TGCGCCAGCAGCAGGGGGACAGGGGACCATCTCAATGAGCAGTTCTTC | CASSRGTGDHLNEQFF
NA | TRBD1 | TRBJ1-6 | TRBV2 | TGTGCCAGCAGGACGGGACAGGATAATTCACCCCTCCACTTT | CASRTGQDNSPLHF
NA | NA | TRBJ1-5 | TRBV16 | TGTGCCAGCAGCCCGGGGTGGCCGGCCAATCAGCCCCAGCATTTT | CASSPGWPANQPQHF
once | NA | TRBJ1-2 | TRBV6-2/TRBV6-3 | TGTGCCAGCAGTTACCTGACGGGGGACTATGGCTACACCTTC | CASSYLTGDYGYTF
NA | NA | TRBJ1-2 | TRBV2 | TGTGCCAGCGATCCAGGGTACGGCCTTTATGGCTACACCTTC | CASDPGYGLYGYTF
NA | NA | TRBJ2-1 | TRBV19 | TGTGCCAGTAGTATTGGCCTAGCGCGATCCAATGAGCAGTTCTTC | CASSIGLARSNEQFF
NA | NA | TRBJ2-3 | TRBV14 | TGTGCCAGCAGCCAACAACTAGGAGGCACAGATACGCAGTATTTT | CASSQQLGGTDTQYF
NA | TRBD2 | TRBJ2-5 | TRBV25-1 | TGTGCCAGCAGTGAATATAGACGGAAGGGAGGGCAAGAGACCCAGTACTTC | CASSEYRRKGGQETQYF
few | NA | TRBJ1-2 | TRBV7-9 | TGTGCCAGCAGCTTAGCGAATATGGCAGCGTATGGCTACACCTTC | CASSLANMAAYGYTF
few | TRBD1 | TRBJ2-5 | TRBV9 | TGTGCCAGCAGCGCCAGCAGGGGGCAAGAGACCCAGTACTTC | CASSASRGQETQYF
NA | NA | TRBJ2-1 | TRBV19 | TGTGCCAGTAAACAGGCGTCGAGCTCCTACAATGAGCAGTTCTTC | CASKQASSSYNEQFF
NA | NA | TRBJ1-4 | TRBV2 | TGTGCCAGCAGGGAGGGAGGTTCAAGTCCTGATTTT | CASREGGSSPDF
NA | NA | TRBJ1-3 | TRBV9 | TGTGCCAGCAGCGTAGAAGGGGGATACTCTGGAAACACCATATATTTT | CASSVEGGYSGNTIYF
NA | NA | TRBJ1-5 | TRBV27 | TGTGCCAGCTCTCCCGCAGGTCAGCCCCAGCATTTT | CASSPAGQPQHF
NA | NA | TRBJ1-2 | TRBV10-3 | TGTGCCATCAGCGATTCAGGGGCAGGGAATGGCTACACCTTC | CAISDSGAGNGYTF
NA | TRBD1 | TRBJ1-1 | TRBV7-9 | TGTGCCAGCAGCAAGAACAAGGGACAGGGGAGTGAAGCTTTCTTT | CASSKNKGQGSEAFF
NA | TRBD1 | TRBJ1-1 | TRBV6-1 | TGTGCCAGCAGTGAAAGATCGGACAGGGGCACTGAAGCTTTCTTT | CASSERSDRGTEAFF
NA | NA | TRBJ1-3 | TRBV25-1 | TGTGCCAGCAGTGTCCGGGGGGACTCTGGAAACACCATATATTTT | CASSVRGDSGNTIYF
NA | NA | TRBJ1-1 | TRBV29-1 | TGCAGCGTCGGTCAGGTCGCCCGAAGTGAAGCTTTCTTT | CSVGQVARSEAFF
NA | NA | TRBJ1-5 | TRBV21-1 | TGTGCCAGCAGCAAACCGCCCGACAGGGTTCCTTATAGCAATCAGCCCCAGCATTTT | CASSKPPDRVPYSNQPQHF
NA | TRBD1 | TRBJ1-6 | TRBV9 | TGTGCCAGCAGCGTAGAGGGGGCGGGGAATTCACCCCTCCACTTT | CASSVEGAGNSPLHF
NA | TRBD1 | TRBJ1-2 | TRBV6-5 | TGTGCCAGCGGGACAGGGACTAACTATGGCTACACCTTC | CASGTGTNYGYTF
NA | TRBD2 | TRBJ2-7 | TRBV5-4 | TGTGCCAGCAGCAAAAGACTAGCGGGTATATCCTACGAGCAGTACTTC | CASSKRLAGISYEQYF
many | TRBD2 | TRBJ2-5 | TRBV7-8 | TGTGCCAGCAGCTTGGGACTAGCATTGGAGACCCAGTACTTC | CASSLGLALETQYF
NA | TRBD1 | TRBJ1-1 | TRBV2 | TGTGCCAGCAGTCCCGGACAGGGGGCTCCCACTGAAGCTTTCTTT | CASSPGQGAPTEAFF
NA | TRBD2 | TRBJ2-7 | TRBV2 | TGTGCCAGCAGTAGACTAGCGGGATCCAACGAGCAGTACTTC | CASSRLAGSNEQYF
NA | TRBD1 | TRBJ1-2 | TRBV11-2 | TGTGCCAGCAGCTCGATACAGGGGAAGAGAAACTATGGCTACACCTTC | CASSSIQGKRNYGYTF
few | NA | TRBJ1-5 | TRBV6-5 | TGTGCCAGCAGAGCACACAGGAGTCCTAATCAGCCCCAGCATTTT | CASRAHRSPNQPQHF
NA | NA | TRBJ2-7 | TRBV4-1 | TGCGCCAGCAGTCAAGTAGTCTACTTGACTGACGAGCAGTACTTC | CASSQVVYLTDEQYF